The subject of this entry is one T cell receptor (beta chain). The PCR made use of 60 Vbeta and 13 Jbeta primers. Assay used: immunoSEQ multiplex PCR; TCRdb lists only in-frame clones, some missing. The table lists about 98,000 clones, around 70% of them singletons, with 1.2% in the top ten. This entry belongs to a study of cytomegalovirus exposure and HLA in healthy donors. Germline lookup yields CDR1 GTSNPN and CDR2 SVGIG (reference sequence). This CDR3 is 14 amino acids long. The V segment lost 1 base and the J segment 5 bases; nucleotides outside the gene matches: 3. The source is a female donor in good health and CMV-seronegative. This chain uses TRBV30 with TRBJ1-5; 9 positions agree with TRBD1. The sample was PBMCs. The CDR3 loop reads CAWSGGQGDQPQHF. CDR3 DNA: TGTGCCTGGAGTGGGGGACAGGGCGATCAGCCCCAGCATTTT.